A single sample gave rise to the 3 T cell receptor beta chains below, sequenced in a study of cytomegalovirus exposure and HLA in healthy donors. Primers: 60 Vbeta forward and 13 Jbeta reverse. The data were produced by immunoSEQ multiplex PCR, yet TCRdb's version contains in-frame clones alone and is incomplete. This sample has under 200,000 clones, with approximately 80% found just once. Sample: PBMCs. These receptors all stem from a woman aged 50 to 60 in good health and CMV-seronegative.

This sequence joins TRBV25-1 and TRBJ1-4, with TRBD1 as a possible D gene (6 bases). Germline V gives CDR1 MGHDK, CDR2 SYGVNS. V was clipped by 6 bases and J by 7 bases, with 12 bases between them. The CDR3 spans 13 residues. CDR3 in DNA: TGTGCCAGCAGGAACACAGGGACTGAAAAACTGTTTTTT. The encoded protein is CASRNTGTEKLFF.

This sequence joins TRBV27 and TRBJ2-6; D is unresolved. Germline assignment: CDR1 MNHEY and CDR2 SMNVEV (reference sequence). CDR3 size: 15 residues. Trimming removed 7 bases at V and 0 bases at J, with 10 bases between. CDR3 loop: CASTSIGSGANVLTF. The CDR3, as DNA: TGTGCCAGCACCTCCATCGGCTCTGGGGCCAACGTCCTGACTTTC.

The gene calls are TRBV9 and TRBJ2-3; 16 bases are shared with TRBD2. Germline CDR1 SGDLS, CDR2 YYNGEE. Germline trimming cut 0 bases from V and 8 bases from J; bases unmatched to any gene: 3. The CDR3 extends over 16 amino acids. The CDR3 sequence is CASSVEGLAGGATQYF. In DNA form, the CDR3 reads TGTGCCAGCAGCGTAGAGGGACTAGCGGGAGGGGCTACGCAGTATTTT.